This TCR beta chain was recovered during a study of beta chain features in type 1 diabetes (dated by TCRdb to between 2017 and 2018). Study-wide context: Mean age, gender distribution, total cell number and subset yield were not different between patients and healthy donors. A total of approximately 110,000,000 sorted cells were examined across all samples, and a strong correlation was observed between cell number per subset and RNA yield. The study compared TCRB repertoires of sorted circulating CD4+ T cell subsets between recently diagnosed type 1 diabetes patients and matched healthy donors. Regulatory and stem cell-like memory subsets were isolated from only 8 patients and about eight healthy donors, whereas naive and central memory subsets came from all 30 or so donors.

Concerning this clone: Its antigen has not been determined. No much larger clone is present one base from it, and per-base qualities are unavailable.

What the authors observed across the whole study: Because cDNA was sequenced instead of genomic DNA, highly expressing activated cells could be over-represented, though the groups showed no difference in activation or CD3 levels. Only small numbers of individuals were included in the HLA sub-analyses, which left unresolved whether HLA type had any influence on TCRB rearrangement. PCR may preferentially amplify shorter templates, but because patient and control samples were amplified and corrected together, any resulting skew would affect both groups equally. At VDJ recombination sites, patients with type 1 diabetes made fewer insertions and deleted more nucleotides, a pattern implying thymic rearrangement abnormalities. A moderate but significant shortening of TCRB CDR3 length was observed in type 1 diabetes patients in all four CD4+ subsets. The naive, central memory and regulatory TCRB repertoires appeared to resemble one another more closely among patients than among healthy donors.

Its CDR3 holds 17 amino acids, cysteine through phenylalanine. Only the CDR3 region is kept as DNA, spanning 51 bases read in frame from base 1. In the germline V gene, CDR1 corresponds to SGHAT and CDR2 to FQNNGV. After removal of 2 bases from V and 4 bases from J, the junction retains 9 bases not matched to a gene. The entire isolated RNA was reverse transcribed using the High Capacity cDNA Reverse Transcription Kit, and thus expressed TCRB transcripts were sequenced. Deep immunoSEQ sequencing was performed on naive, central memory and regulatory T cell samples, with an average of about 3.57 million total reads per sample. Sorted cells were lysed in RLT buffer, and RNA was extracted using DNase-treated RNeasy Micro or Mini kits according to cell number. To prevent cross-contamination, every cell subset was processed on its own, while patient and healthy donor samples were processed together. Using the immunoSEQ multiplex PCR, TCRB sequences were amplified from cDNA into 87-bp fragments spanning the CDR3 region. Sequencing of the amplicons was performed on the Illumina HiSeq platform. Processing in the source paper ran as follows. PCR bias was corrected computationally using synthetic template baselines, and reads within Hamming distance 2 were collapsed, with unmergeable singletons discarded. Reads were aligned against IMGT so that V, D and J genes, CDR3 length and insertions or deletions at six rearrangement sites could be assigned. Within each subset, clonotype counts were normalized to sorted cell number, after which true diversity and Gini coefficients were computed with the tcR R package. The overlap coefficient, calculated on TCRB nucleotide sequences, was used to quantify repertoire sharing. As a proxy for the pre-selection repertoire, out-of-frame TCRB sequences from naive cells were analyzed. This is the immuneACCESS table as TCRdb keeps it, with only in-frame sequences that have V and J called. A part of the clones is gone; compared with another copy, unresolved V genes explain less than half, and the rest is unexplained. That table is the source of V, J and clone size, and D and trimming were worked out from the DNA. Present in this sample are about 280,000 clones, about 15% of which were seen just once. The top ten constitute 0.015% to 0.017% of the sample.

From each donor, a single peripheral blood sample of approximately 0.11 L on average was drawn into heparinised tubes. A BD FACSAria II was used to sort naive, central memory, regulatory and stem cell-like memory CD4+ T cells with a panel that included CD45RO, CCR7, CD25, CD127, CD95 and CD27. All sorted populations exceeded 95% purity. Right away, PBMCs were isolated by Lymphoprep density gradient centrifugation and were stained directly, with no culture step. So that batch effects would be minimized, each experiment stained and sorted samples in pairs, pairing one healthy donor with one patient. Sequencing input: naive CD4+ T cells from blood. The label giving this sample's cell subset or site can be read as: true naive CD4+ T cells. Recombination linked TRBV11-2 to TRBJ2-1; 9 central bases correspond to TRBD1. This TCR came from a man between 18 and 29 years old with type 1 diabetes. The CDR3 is CASSLRTGDWQYNEQFF. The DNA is TGTGCCAGCAGCTTACGGACAGGGGATTGGCAGTACAATGAGCAGTTCTTC.